The clone carrying this T cell receptor (beta chain) was detected many times. Its antigen is not identified. This library used roughly 430 ng RNA and molecular barcoded adaptors spanning alpha/delta and beta/gamma chains. TCRdb itself ran the reads through MiXCR, one entry per CDR3 protein. The sample shows tens of thousands of distinct CDR3 sequences, 20% to 25% of them seen only once. This sample stems from a study of read filtering for tumor transcriptome and immune sequencing. The overall study: Mean patient age was approximately 66 years, range about 47 to 85; 17 male, roughly 14 female.

Study-level points and caveats: About four fifths of IR-seq clonotypes had one read, totaling about 3.5% of reads; RNA-seq: approximately 75% and 45%. The sorted CD138-negative fraction was a mixed bone marrow immune population, not purified T cells.

The TCR originated in a donor at least 40 years old with multiple myeloma. The specimen was a population of CD138-negative cells sorted from bone marrow.

The CDR3 bases are TGTGCCAGCAGTGCCTCAGGGTACGAGCAGTACTTC. Translated, it gives CASSASGYEQYF. The J gene is TRBJ2-7, the V gene TRBV28; D possibly corresponds to TRBD1 (5 bases). The CDR3 is made up of 12 amino acids. The V gene lost 5 bases and the J gene lost 4 bases, with 9 bases spanning the gap. Germline V lookup: CDR1 MDHEN, CDR2 SYDVKM.